These 20 T cell receptor beta chains were sequenced from one sample in a study of siplizumab effects on memory and regulatory T cells. Method: immunoSEQ multiplex PCR; TCRdb's copy keeps in-frame clones and lacks some. The sample shows tens of thousands of clones, 70% to 80% of them seen only once. Material for sequencing was memory CD4+ T cells sorted from blood. These receptors originate from a human donor in good health.

This chain joins TRBV18 and TRBJ1-2; 11 bases match TRBD1. The CDR3 sequence is 17 residues long. V lost 3 bases and J lost 3; bases outside the gene matches: 9. Looked up from germline, CDR1 is KGHSH and CDR2 is LQKENI. The CDR3: CASSPFDGTGGHYGYTF. CDR3 sequence (DNA): TGTGCCAGCTCACCGTTTGACGGGACAGGGGGGCACTATGGCTACACCTTC.

The chain couples TRBV6-5 to TRBJ1-1; D is ambiguous. The CDR3 runs 13 residues. V lost 5 bases, J lost 6 bases, and 13 bases lay in between. Germline lookup yields CDR1 MNHEY and CDR2 SVGAGI. CDR3 sequence reads: CASSTPELAEAFF. In nucleotides, the CDR3 is TGTGCCAGCAGTACACCCGAGTTGGCTGAAGCTTTCTTT.

This chain uses TRBV19 with TRBJ1-5, with D unresolved. This CDR3 spans 13 amino acids. The germline V and J ends were trimmed by 5 bases and 7 bases, with 12 bases remaining between them. In germline, CDR1 is LNHDA, CDR2 SQIVND (reference sequence). CDR3 sequence: CASSEDRIQPQHF. CDR3 nucleotides: TGTGCCAGTAGTGAGGATCGGATACAGCCCCAGCATTTT. Drawing the rest from reference TRBV19 and TRBJ1-5, the complete variable domain is DGGITQSPKYLFRKEGQNVTLSCEQNLNHDAMYWYRQDPGQGLRLIYYSQIVNDFQKGDIAEGYSVSREKKESFPLTVTSAQKNPTAFYLCASSEDRIQPQHFGDGTRLSIL.

V is TRBV15 and J is TRBJ1-3, with no clear D. V dropped 1 base and J dropped 3 bases, with 7 bases sitting between them. The CDR3 is 14 amino acids. Germline CDR1 and CDR2: LNHNV and YYDKDF (reference sequence). CDR3 DNA: TGTGCCACCAGCAGAGCTGCGGGTGGAAACACCATATATTTT. Its translation is CATSRAAGGNTIYF. Full variable domain (outside the CDR3, taken from reference TRBV15 and TRBJ1-3): DAMVIQNPRYQVTQFGKPVTLSCSQTLNHNVMYWYQQKSSQAPKLLFHYYDKDFNNEADTPDNFQSRRPNTSFCFLDIRSPGLGDTAMYLCATSRAAGGNTIYFGEGSWLTVV.

This chain connects TRBV28 to TRBJ2-7; 8 nucleotides line up with TRBD2. With 2 bases clipped from V and 3 bases from J, the junction kept 6 bases outside the gene matches. The CDR3 extends over 15 amino acids. CDR1 is MDHEN, CDR2 SYDVKM, per germline. The CDR3 loop is CASSLVAGMVYEQYF. In nucleotides, the CDR3 is TGTGCCAGCAGTTTAGTAGCGGGGATGGTCTACGAGCAGTACTTC.

This chain connects TRBV27 to TRBJ1-2, with 7 bases aligning to TRBD1. Germline V gene lookup returns CDR1 MNHEY and CDR2 SMNVEV (reference sequence). V trimming: 5 bases; J trimming: 4 bases; junction bases outside the gene matches: 7. The CDR3 has 14 amino acids. The chain's CDR3 is CASSPDGQVYGYTF. DNA for the CDR3: TGTGCCAGCAGTCCCGATGGACAGGTCTATGGCTACACCTTC.

The rearrangement uses TRBV4-3 and TRBJ1-2; D gene ambiguous. The CDR3 sequence is 15 residues long. The V gene lost 1 base and the J gene lost 3 bases, with 12 bases spanning the gap. In germline, CDR1 is LGHNA, CDR2 YSLEER. The CDR3 loop reads CASSQGRVWDYGYTF. The CDR3 DNA reads TGCGCCAGCAGCCAAGGGAGGGTTTGGGACTATGGCTACACCTTC.

This chain links TRBV29-1 with TRBJ1-3, with D unclear. The CDR3 sequence is 12 residues long. The ends were cut back, 4 bases at V and 3 bases at J, with 7 bases in the middle. Per germline, CDR1 SQVTM and CDR2 ANQGSEA. The CDR3 loop is CSVVSDGNTIYF. CDR3 nucleotides: TGCAGCGTTGTATCCGATGGAAACACCATATATTTT. The whole variable domain, filled in from reference TRBV29-1 and TRBJ1-3, reads SAVISQKPSRDICQRGTSLTIQCQVDSQVTMMFWYRQQPGQSLTLIATANQGSEATYESGFVIDKFPISRPNLTFSTLTVSNMSPEDSSIYLCSVVSDGNTIYFGEGSWLTVV.

The gene calls are TRBV29-1 and TRBJ1-2; TRBD1 matches 7 bases. The CDR3 totals 12 residues. Germline assignment: CDR1 SQVTM and CDR2 ANQGSEA. V shed 2 bases and J 8 bases; nucleotides not matched to a gene: 5. The CDR3 nucleotides are TGCAGCGTTGAATCGACAGGGAGAGGCTACACCTTC. This gives the protein CSVESTGRGYTF. The full variable domain, its missing parts supplied by reference TRBV29-1 and TRBJ1-2, is SAVISQKPSRDICQRGTSLTIQCQVDSQVTMMFWYRQQPGQSLTLIATANQGSEATYESGFVIDKFPISRPNLTFSTLTVSNMSPEDSSIYLCSVESTGRGYTFGSGTRLTVV.

The chain employs TRBV19 and TRBJ1-1; 11 nucleotides line up with TRBD1. The CDR3 is 16 residues long. Germline V gene data show CDR1 as LNHDA and CDR2 as SQIVND (reference sequence). With V trimmed by 6 bases and J by 1 base, 7 bases remained unmatched. CDR3 nucleotides: TGTGCCAGTAGAAAACGGACAGGGGGCCAGAACACTGAAGCTTTCTTT. Its protein is CASRKRTGGQNTEAFF.

The CDR3 loop reads CASSPELGADTQYF. The CDR3 DNA is TGCGCCAGCAGCCCCGAACTGGGGGCGGATACGCAGTATTTT. V and J are TRBV5-1 and TRBJ2-3, with D perhaps TRBD1 (6 bases). The CDR3 contains 14 residues. Germline V gene data show CDR1 as SGHRS and CDR2 as YFSETQ. V was pared by 4 bases and J by 6 bases, with 15 bases between.

This clone was picked up one time. V gene TRBV7-9 combines with J gene TRBJ1-5; 9 bases line up with TRBD1. The germline CDR1 and CDR2 sequences are SEHNR and FQNEAQ (reference sequence). The CDR3 totals 17 residues. V lost 1 base to trimming and J lost 4 bases; unmatched junction nucleotides: 8. CDR3 sequence reads: CASSLDGTGGGNQPQHF. In DNA form, the CDR3 reads TGTGCCAGCAGCTTAGATGGCACAGGGGGCGGGAATCAGCCCCAGCATTTT.

V and J are TRBV7-2 and TRBJ1-2; D gene unclear. Germline loops: CDR1 SGHTA, CDR2 FQGNSA. Deletions cut 1 base from V and 4 bases from J, with 7 bases between. The CDR3 totals 13 residues. The CDR3 bases are TGTGCCAGCAGCTTAGGGCCCGTCTATGGCTACACCTTC. Its translation is CASSLGPVYGYTF.

The chain is built from TRBV29-1 and TRBJ1-3; 7 nucleotides align to TRBD1. Germline V lookup: CDR1 SQVTM, CDR2 ANQGSEA. This CDR3 spans 15 amino acids. Losses at the gene ends were 6 bases for V and 4 bases for J; bases not matched to a gene: 12. In DNA form, the CDR3 reads TGCAGCGTCGCGATACAGGGGAAGCCAGGAAACACCATATATTTT. It yields the protein CSVAIQGKPGNTIYF.

The rearrangement uses TRBV6-4 and TRBJ2-3; D is uncertain. This CDR3 comprises 15 residues. CDR1 and CDR2 (germline): MRHNA, SNTAGT. With 2 bases removed from V and 0 bases from J, the gap between germline ends came to 9 bases. CDR3 protein: CASSDKASSTDTQYF. CDR3 DNA sequence: TGTGCCAGCAGTGACAAGGCCTCTAGCACAGATACGCAGTATTTT.

The chain recombines TRBV7-8 with TRBJ2-5; D remains ambiguous. Germline CDR1 SGHVS, CDR2 FQNEAQ. V gave up 4 bases and J gave up 0 bases, with 12 bases separating them. The CDR3 length is 15 residues. CDR3 sequence: CASSSVGTHQETQYF. The CDR3, as DNA: TGTGCCAGCAGCTCAGTGGGAACCCACCAAGAGACCCAGTACTTC.

V is TRBV29-1 and J is TRBJ2-2, with unresolved D. With 6 bases removed from V and 4 bases from J, the gap between germline ends came to 12 bases. The germline gives CDR1 SQVTM, CDR2 ANQGSEA. CDR3 length: 13 residues. The CDR3 DNA reads as TGCAGCGTGGCTCTTTGGGGCACCGGGGAGCTGTTTTTT. Translating gives CSVALWGTGELFF.

This clone is a singleton in its sample. The V call is TRBV2, the J call TRBJ2-5; TRBD2 aligns across 7 bases. The junction had 4 bases not matched to a gene; V was cut back by 6 bases and J by 0 bases. This CDR3 has 14 amino acids. Germline V gene sequence: CDR1 SNHLY, CDR2 FYNNEI. The CDR3 region has the DNA TGTGCCAGCAGGGTGGGGGGGAACCAAGAGACCCAGTACTTC. Protein sequence: CASRVGGNQETQYF. Full variable domain (rest looked up from reference TRBV2 and TRBJ2-5): EPEVTQTPSHQVTQMGQEVILRCVPISNHLYFYWYRQILGQKVEFLVSFYNNEISEKSEIFDDQFSVERPDGSNFTLKIRSTKLEDSAMYFCASRVGGNQETQYFGPGTRLLVL.

This chain connects TRBV10-3 to TRBJ1-1; 7 bases are a match to TRBD1. This CDR3 spans 13 amino acids. The ends lost 4 bases at V and 4 bases at J; junction bases unmatched: 3. Germline V gene lookup returns CDR1 ENHRY and CDR2 SYGVKD. The CDR3 loop is CAISGQGGTEAFF. In DNA, the CDR3 is TGTGCCATCAGTGGACAGGGCGGCACTGAAGCTTTCTTT.

This rearrangement joins TRBV5-1 to TRBJ2-2; a possible D gene is TRBD1 (6 bases). V was cut by 3 bases and J by 0 bases, with 9 bases left in between. Germline assignment: CDR1 SGHRS and CDR2 YFSETQ. The CDR3 extends over 15 amino acids. This CDR3 is CASSYGTSNTGELFF. CDR3 bases: TGCGCCAGCAGCTACGGGACATCGAACACCGGGGAGCTGTTTTTT.